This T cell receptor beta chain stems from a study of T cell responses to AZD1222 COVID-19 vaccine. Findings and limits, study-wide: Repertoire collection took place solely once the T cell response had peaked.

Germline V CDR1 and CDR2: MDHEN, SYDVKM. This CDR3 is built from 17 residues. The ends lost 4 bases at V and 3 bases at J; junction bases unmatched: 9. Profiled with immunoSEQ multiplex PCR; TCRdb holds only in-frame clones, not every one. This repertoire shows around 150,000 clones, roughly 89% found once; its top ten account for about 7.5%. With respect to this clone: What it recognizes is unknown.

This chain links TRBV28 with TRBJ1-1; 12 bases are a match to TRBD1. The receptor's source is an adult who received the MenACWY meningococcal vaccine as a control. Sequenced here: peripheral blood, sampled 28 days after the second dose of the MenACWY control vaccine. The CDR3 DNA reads TGTGCCAGCAGTTATGGGGGACAGGGGGCTCGGTACACTGAAGCTTTCTTT. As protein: CASSYGGQGARYTEAFF.